Listed here is a single TCR beta chain. Recruits, aged roughly 18 to 100 years, lived in around 24 US areas. Which cohort a participant joined came from the clinical history participants gave. The sample comes from a study of blood T cell repertoires in COVID-19. For the study at large: There were acute and convalescent COVID-19 samples, and they came from the United States, Italy and Spain. T cells, B-cell-depleted T cells, or PBMCs provided the cDNA or gDNA that served as material.

Trimming removed 3 bases at V and 0 bases at J, with 12 bases between. The CDR3 runs 17 residues. The germline gives CDR1 KGHSH, CDR2 LQKENI. Here immunoSEQ multiplex PCR was the method, and the copy in TCRdb shows in-frame clones only, minus some. The top ten hold around 1.2% of the sample, which has approximately 260,000 clones, about nine tenths seen once. Sequenced material: PBMCs or T cells enriched from blood (not recorded which). This TCR was recovered from a woman between 40 and 50 years old with acute COVID-19. This chain joins TRBV18 and TRBJ2-6; D is perhaps TRBD2 (8 bases). This chain's CDR3 is CASSPSGTASGANVLTF. The DNA of the CDR3 is TGTGCCAGCTCACCTAGCGGGACAGCCTCTGGGGCCAACGTCCTGACTTTC.